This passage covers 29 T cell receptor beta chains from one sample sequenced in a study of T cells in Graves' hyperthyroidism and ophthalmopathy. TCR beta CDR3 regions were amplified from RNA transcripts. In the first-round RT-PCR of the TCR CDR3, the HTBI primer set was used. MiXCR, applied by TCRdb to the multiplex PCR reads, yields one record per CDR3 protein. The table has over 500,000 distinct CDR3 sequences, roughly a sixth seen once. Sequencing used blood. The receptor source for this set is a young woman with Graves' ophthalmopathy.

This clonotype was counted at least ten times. The CDR3 reads CASSAKDTQYF. DNA of the CDR3: TGCGCCAGCAGCGCCAAGGATACGCAGTATTTT. The rearrangement uses TRBV5-1 and TRBJ2-3; D unresolved. The CDR3 contains 11 residues. Germline V gene data show CDR1 as SGHRS and CDR2 as YFSETQ. V gave up 4 bases and J gave up 6 bases, with 6 bases separating them.

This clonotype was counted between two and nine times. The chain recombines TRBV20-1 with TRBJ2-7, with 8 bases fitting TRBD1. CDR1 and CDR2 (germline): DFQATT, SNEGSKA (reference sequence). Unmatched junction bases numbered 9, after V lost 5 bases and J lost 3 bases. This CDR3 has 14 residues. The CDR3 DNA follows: TGCAGTGCTCCACATCCGGGACAGGTCTACGAGCAGTACTTC. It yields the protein CSAPHPGQVYEQYF.

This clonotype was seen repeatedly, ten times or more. CDR3 coding DNA: TGTGCCAGCAGCTTAGTGGCGGGGAGCACAGATACGCAGTATTTT. Translation: CASSLVAGSTDTQYF. V usage is TRBV7-2 and J usage is TRBJ2-3; a weak D match, TRBD2 (6 bases). V dropped 1 base and J dropped 0 bases, with 8 bases sitting between them. This CDR3 has 15 amino acids. In germline, CDR1 is SGHTA, CDR2 FQGNSA.

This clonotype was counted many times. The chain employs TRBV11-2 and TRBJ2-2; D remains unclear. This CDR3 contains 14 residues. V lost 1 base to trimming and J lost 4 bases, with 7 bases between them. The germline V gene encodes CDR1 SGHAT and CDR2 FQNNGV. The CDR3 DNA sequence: TGTGCCAGCAGCTTAGTCTCGGCCACCGGGGAGCTGTTTTTT. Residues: CASSLVSATGELFF.

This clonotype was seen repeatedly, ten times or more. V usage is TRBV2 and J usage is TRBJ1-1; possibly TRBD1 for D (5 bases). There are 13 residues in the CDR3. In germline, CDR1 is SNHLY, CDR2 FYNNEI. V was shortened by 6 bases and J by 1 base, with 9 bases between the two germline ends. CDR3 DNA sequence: TGTGCCAGCAGCGCTACAGGGAACACTGAAGCTTTCTTT. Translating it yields CASSATGNTEAFF.

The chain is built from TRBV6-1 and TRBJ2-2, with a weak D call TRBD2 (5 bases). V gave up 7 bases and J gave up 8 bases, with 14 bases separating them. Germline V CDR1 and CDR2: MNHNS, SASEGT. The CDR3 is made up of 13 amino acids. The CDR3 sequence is CASTSPGTGELFF. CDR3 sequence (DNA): TGTGCCAGCACCTCCCCGGGAACAGGGGAGCTGTTTTTT.

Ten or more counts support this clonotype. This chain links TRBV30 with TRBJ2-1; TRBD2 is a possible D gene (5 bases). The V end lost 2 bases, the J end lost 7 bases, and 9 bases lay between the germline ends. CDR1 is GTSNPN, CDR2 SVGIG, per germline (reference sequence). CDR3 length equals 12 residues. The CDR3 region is CAWSNGINEQFF. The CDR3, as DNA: TGTGCCTGGAGTAACGGGATTAATGAGCAGTTCTTC.

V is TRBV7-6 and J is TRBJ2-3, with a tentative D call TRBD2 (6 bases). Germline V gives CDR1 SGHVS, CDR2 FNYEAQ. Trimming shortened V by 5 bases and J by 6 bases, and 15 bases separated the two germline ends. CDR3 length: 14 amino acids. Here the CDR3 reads CASSPTSPGDTQYF. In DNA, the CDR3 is TGTGCCAGCAGCCCAACTAGCCCAGGGGATACGCAGTATTTT.

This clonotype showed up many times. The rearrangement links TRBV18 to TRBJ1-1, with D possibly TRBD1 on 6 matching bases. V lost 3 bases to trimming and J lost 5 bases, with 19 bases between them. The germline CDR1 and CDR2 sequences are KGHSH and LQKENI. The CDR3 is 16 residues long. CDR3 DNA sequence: TGTGCCAGCTCACCGCTACCACAGGGAAGGGGAACTGAAGCTTTCTTT. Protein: CASSPLPQGRGTEAFF.

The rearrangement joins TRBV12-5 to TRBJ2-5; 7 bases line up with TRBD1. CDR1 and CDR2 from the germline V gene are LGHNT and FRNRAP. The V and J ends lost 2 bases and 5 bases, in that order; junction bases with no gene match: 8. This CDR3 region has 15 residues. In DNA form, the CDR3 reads TGTGCTAGTGGTTTGTGGAGACAGGGCCCGGAGACCCAGTACTTC. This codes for CASGLWRQGPETQYF. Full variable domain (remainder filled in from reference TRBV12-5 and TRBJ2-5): DARVTQTPRHKVTEMGQEVTMRCQPILGHNTVFWYRQTMMQGLELLAYFRNRAPLDDSGMPKDRFSAEMPDATLATLKIQPSEPRDSAVYFCASGLWRQGPETQYFGPGTRLLVL.

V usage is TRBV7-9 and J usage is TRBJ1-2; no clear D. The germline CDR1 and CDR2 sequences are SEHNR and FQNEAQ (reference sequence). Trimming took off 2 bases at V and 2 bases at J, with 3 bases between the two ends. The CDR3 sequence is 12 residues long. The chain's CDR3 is CASSLQNYGYTF. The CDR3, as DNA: TGTGCCAGCAGCTTACAGAACTATGGCTACACCTTC. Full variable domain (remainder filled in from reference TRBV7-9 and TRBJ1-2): DTGVSQNPRHKITKRGQNVTFRCDPISEHNRLYWYRQTLGQGPEFLTYFQNEAQLEKSRLLSDRFSAERPKGSFSTLEIQRTEQGDSAMYLCASSLQNYGYTFGSGTRLTVV.

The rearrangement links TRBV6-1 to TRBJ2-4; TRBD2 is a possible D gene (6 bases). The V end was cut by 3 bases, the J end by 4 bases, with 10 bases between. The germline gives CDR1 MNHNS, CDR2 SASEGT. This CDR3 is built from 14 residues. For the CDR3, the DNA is TGTGCCAGCAGTGAGCTTGCGGGAAAAAACATTCAGTACTTC. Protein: CASSELAGKNIQYF.

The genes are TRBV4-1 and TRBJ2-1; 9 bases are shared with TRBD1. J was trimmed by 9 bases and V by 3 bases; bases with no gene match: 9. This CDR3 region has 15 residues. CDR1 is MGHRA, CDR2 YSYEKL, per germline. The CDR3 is CASSQESQGAGEQFF. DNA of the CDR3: TGCGCCAGCAGCCAGGAATCACAGGGGGCGGGTGAGCAGTTCTTC.

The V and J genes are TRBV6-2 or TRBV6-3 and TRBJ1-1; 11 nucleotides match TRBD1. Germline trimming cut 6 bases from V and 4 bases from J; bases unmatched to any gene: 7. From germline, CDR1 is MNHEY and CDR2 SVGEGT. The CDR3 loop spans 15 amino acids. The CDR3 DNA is TGTGCCAGCAGGGGACAGGGGGGAGTATCCACTGAAGCTTTCTTT. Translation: CASRGQGGVSTEAFF.

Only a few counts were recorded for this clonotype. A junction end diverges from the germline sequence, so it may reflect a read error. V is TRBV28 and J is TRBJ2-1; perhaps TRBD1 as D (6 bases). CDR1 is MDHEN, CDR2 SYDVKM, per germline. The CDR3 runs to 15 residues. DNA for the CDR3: TGTGCCAGCACCGAGGACAGTAACCCCTACAATGAGCAGCTCTTC. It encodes CASTEDSNPYNEQLF.

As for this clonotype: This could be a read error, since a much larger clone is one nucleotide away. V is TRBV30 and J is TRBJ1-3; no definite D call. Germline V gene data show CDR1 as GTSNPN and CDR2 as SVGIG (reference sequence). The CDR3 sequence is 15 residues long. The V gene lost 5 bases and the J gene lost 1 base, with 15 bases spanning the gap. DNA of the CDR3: TGTGCCTGGGGTGCGAAAGGGTCGTCTGGAAACACCATATATTTT. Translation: CAWGAKGSSGNTIYF. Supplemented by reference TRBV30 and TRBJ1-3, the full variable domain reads SQTIHQWPATLVQPVGSPLSLECTVEGTSNPNLYWYRQAAGRGLQLLFYSVGIGQISSEVPQNLSASRPQDRQFILSSKKLLLSDSGFYLCAWGAKGSSGNTIYFGEGSWLTVV.

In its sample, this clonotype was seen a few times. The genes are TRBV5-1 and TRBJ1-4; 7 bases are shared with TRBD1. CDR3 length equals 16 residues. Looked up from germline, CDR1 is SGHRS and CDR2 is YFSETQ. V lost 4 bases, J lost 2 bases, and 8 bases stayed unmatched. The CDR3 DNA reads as TGCGCCAGCAGCCCCCGACAGGGTCTTACTAATGAAAAACTGTTTTTT. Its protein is CASSPRQGLTNEKLFF. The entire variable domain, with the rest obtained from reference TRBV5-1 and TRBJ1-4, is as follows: KAGVTQTPRYLIKTRGQQVTLSCSPISGHRSVSWYQQTPGQGLQFLFEYFSETQRNKGNFPGRFSGRQFSNSRSEMNVSTLELGDSALYLCASSPRQGLTNEKLFFGSGTQLSVL.

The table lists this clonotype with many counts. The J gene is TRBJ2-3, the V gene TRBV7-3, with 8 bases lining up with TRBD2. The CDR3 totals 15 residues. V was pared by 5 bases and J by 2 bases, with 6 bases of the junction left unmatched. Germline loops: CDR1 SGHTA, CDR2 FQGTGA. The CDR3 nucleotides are TGTGCCAGCAGCCCTACTAGCGGCGTCACAGATACGCAGTATTTT. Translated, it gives CASSPTSGVTDTQYF. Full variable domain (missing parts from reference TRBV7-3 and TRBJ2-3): GAGVSQTPSNKVTEKGKYVELRCDPISGHTALYWYRQSLGQGPEFLIYFQGTGAADDSGLPNDRFFAVRPEGSVSTLKIQRTERGDSAVYLCASSPTSGVTDTQYFGPGTRLTVL.

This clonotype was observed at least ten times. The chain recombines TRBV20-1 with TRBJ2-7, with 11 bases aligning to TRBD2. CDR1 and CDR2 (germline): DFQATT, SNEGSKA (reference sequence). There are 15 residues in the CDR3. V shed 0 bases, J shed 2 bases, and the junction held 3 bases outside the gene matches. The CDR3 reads CSARDGTSGTYEQYF. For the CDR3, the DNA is TGCAGTGCTAGAGACGGGACTAGCGGAACCTACGAGCAGTACTTC.

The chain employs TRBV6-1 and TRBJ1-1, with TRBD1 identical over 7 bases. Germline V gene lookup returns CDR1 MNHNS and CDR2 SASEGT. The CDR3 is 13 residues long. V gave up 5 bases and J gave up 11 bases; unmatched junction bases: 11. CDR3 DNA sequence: TGTGCCAGCAGTTATAAACTACAGGGGTCGGCTTTCTTT. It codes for CASSYKLQGSAFF.

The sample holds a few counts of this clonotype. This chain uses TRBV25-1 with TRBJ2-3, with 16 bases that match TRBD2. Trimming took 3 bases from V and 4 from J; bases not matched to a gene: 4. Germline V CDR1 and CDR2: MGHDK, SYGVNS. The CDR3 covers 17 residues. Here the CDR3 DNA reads TGTGCCAGCAGTGACTCCGGGACTAGCGGGAGGGCAGATACGCAGTATTTT. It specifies CASSDSGTSGRADTQYF.

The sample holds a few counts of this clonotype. The CDR3 loop reads CASRKGIANTGELFF. CDR3 bases: TGTGCCAGCAGAAAGGGGATCGCGAACACCGGGGAGCTGTTTTTT. V is TRBV7-3 and J is TRBJ2-2; D is perhaps TRBD1 (5 bases). Germline V gives CDR1 SGHTA, CDR2 FQGTGA. The V end was cut by 6 bases, the J end by 0 bases, with 11 bases between. This CDR3 is 15 amino acids long.

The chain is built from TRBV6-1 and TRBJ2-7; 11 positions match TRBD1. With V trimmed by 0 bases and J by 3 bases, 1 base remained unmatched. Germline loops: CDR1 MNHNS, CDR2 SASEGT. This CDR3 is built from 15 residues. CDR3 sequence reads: CASSEAGTGGYEQYF. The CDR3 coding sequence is TGTGCCAGCAGTGAAGCCGGGACAGGGGGCTACGAGCAGTACTTC.

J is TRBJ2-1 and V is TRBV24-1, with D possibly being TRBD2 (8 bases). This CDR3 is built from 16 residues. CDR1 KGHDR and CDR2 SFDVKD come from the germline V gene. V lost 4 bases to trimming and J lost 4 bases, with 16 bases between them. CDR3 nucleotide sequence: TGTGCCACCAGTGAATCGACAGGGACTAGTTACAATGAGCAGTTCTTC. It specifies CATSESTGTSYNEQFF.

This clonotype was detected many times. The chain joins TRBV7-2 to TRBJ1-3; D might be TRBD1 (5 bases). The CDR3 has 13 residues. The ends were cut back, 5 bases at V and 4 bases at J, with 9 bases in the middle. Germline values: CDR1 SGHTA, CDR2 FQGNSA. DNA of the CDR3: TGTGCCAGCAGCCTCGGGGCGGGAAACACCATATATTTT. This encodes CASSLGAGNTIYF.

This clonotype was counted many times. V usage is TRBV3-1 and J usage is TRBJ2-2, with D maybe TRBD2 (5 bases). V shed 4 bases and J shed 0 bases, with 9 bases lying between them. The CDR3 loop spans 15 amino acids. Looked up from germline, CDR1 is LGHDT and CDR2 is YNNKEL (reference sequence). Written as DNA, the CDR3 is TGTGCCAGCAGCCGAAAACTAGCGAACACCGGGGAGCTGTTTTTT. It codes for CASSRKLANTGELFF.

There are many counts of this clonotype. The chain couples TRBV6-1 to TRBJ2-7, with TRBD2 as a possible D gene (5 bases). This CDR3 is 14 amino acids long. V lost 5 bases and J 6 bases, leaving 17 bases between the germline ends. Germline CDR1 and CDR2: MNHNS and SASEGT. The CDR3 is CASSPSTRPSEQYF. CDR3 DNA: TGTGCCAGCAGTCCTTCTACTAGGCCGAGCGAGCAGTACTTC.

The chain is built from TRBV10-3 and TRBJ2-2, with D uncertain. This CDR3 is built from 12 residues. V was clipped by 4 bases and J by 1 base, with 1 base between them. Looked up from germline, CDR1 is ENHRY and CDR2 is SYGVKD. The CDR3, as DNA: TGTGCCATCAGTGTGAACACCGGGGAGCTGTTTTTT. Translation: CAISVNTGELFF.

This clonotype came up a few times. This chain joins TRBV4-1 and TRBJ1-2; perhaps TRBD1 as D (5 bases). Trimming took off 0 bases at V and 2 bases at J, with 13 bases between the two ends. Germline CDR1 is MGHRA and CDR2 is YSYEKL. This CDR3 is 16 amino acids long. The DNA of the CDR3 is TGCGCCAGCAGCCAAGATCTCCCAGGGATGAACTATGGCTACACCTTC. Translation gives CASSQDLPGMNYGYTF.